What follows are 21 T cell receptor beta chains derived from one specimen sequenced in a study of T cell repertoires in cytomegalovirus infection. TCRdb fed the reads into MiXCR, producing one record per CDR3 protein. The repertoire consists of about 360,000 distinct CDR3 sequences, with 15% to 20% occurring once and the leading ten covering around 8.6%. Sequenced material: PBMCs. These receptors were obtained from a human donor in good health (CMV status not recorded). Some clones in this sample may be carry-over from other donors' samples.

This clonotype was detected ten times or more. The J gene is TRBJ2-2, the V gene TRBV12-3 or TRBV12-4; D not certain. This CDR3 spans 15 amino acids. Trimming removed 6 bases from V and 0 bases from J, with 11 bases in between. The CDR3 is CASSYRGANTGELFF. The CDR3 DNA is TGTGCCAGCAGCTACAGAGGCGCGAACACCGGGGAGCTGTTTTTT.

This clonotype was detected ten times or more. The chain carries TRBV6-5 and TRBJ1-6, with 8 bases that match TRBD1. The CDR3 runs 14 residues. Germline CDR1 is MNHEY and CDR2 is SVGAGI. J lost 14 bases, V lost 2 bases, and 8 bases had no gene match. CDR3 bases: TGTGCCAGCAGTTACGCTGGGACAGGTTCTACCCTCCACTTT. Translation: CASSYAGTGSTLHF.

The table lists this clonotype with a few counts. V and J are TRBV4-2 and TRBJ2-2; 7 bases map to TRBD1. This CDR3 is built from 14 residues. Germline V gene sequence: CDR1 LGHNA, CDR2 YNFKEQ. Unmatched junction bases numbered 4, after V lost 4 bases and J lost 5 bases. The DNA for the CDR3 is TGTGCCAGCAGCCGACAGGGTCGGACCGGGGAGCTGTTTTTT. It codes for CASSRQGRTGELFF.

The gene calls are TRBV29-1 and TRBJ2-3, with 15 bases identical to TRBD2. Germline V lookup: CDR1 SQVTM, CDR2 ANQGSEA. Trimming at V came to 6 bases and at J to 7 bases, leaving 8 bases not matched to a gene. The CDR3 length is 15 residues. CDR3 sequence reads: CSVGLAGGPGNTQYF. The DNA of the CDR3 is TGCAGCGTAGGACTAGCGGGAGGGCCAGGGAATACGCAGTATTTT.

The chain has TRBV18 and TRBJ2-7, with 7 positions matching TRBD1. Germline V CDR1 and CDR2: KGHSH, LQKENI. With 3 bases clipped from V and 0 bases from J, the junction kept 11 bases outside the gene matches. This CDR3 region has 17 residues. The CDR3 sequence: CASSPLPWGQSSYEQYF. For the CDR3, the DNA is TGTGCCAGCTCACCCCTCCCGTGGGGACAGAGCTCCTACGAGCAGTACTTC.

The chain combines TRBV4-1 with TRBJ2-1; 9 nucleotides line up with TRBD2. The length of the CDR3 is 16 residues. After removal of 2 bases from V and 8 bases from J, the junction contained 10 bases not matched to a gene. Per the germline V gene, CDR1 is MGHRA and CDR2 is YSYEKL. The CDR3 region has the DNA TGCGCCAGCAGCCAATTAGCGGGAGACCCGGGGTATGAGCAGTTCTTC. This encodes CASSQLAGDPGYEQFF.

This clonotype was observed at least ten times. Here the CDR3 DNA reads TGTGCCAGCAGCAAGACATTTCAGCCCCAGCATTTT. Translation gives CASSKTFQPQHF. V gene TRBV7-9 combines with J gene TRBJ1-5; D call uncertain. The ends were cut back, 5 bases at V and 6 bases at J, with 8 bases in the middle. Germline CDR1 reads SEHNR; CDR2 reads FQNEAQ (reference sequence). This CDR3 comprises 12 residues. Based on the CDR3 plus reference TRBV7-9 and TRBJ1-5, the full variable domain is DTGVSQNPRHKITKRGQNVTFRCDPISEHNRLYWYRQTLGQGPEFLTYFQNEAQLEKSRLLSDRFSAERPKGSFSTLEIQRTEQGDSAMYLCASSKTFQPQHFGDGTRLSIL.

The chain couples TRBV28 to TRBJ1-5; D ambiguous. CDR3 size: 18 residues. Germline lookup yields CDR1 MDHEN and CDR2 SYDVKM. V was cut by 6 bases and J by 2 bases, with 23 bases left in between. The CDR3 here is CASSPTKATLLGNQPQHF. For the CDR3, the DNA is TGTGCCAGCAGCCCTACAAAGGCGACTTTGTTAGGCAATCAGCCCCAGCATTTT.

The rearrangement uses TRBV6-1 and TRBJ2-7, with D unclear. CDR1 and CDR2 (germline): MNHNS, SASEGT. With 1 base removed from V and 4 bases from J, the gap between germline ends came to 8 bases. The CDR3 extends over 13 amino acids. CDR3 amino acids: CASSEERDYEQYF. CDR3 DNA sequence: TGTGCCAGCAGTGAAGAGCGAGATTACGAGCAGTACTTC.

This clonotype was observed a handful of times. The genes are TRBV7-2 and TRBJ2-7; 12 nucleotides align to TRBD1. Germline lookup yields CDR1 SGHTA and CDR2 FQGNSA. The junction had 4 bases not matched to a gene; V was cut back by 2 bases and J by 5 bases. The CDR3 sequence is 15 residues long. The chain's CDR3 is CASSLFGTGGDEQYF. Here the CDR3 DNA reads TGTGCCAGCAGCTTATTCGGGACAGGGGGCGACGAGCAGTACTTC. Filled out from reference TRBV7-2 and TRBJ2-7, the complete variable domain reads GAGVSQSPSNKVTEKGKDVELRCDPISGHTALYWYRQSLGQGLEFLIYFQGNSAPDKSGLPSDRFSAERTGGSVSTLTIQRTQQEDSAVYLCASSLFGTGGDEQYFGPGTRLTVT.

In its sample, this clonotype was seen a few times. J is TRBJ1-5 and V is TRBV20-1, with D unresolved. The germline V gene encodes CDR1 DFQATT and CDR2 SNEGSKA (reference sequence). The V gene lost 6 bases and the J gene lost 2 bases, with 14 bases spanning the gap. The CDR3 is 14 amino acids. In DNA form, the CDR3 reads TGCAGTGCCAAAGCGGATGCCGGCAATCAGCCCCAGCATTTT. Its protein product is CSAKADAGNQPQHF.

This clonotype has only a few counts. This rearrangement joins TRBV6-1 to TRBJ1-1; D uncertain. The CDR3 is made up of 15 amino acids. The V gene lost 8 bases and the J gene lost 1 base, with 17 bases spanning the gap. CDR1 and CDR2 (germline): MNHNS, SASEGT. Here the CDR3 reads CASCVMDGGNTEAFF. In nucleotides, the CDR3 is TGTGCCAGCTGTGTCATGGACGGAGGGAACACTGAAGCTTTCTTT.

The chain links TRBV5-4 to TRBJ2-1; 9 bases line up with TRBD2. This CDR3 has 16 residues. Trimming at V came to 5 bases and at J to 3 bases, leaving 9 bases not matched to a gene. CDR1 and CDR2 from the germline V gene are SGHNT and YYREEE (reference sequence). This CDR3 is CASSPAGTSLYNEQFF. The CDR3 nucleotides are TGTGCCAGCAGTCCCGCCGGGACTAGCCTCTACAATGAGCAGTTCTTC. Variable domain in full (rest from reference TRBV5-4 and TRBJ2-1): ETGVTQSPTHLIKTRGQQVTLRCSSQSGHNTVSWYQQALGQGPQFIFQYYREEENGRGNFPPRFSGLQFPNYSSELNVNALELDDSALYLCASSPAGTSLYNEQFFGPGTRLTVL.

This clonotype was counted a few times. The chain has TRBV12-3 or TRBV12-4 and TRBJ1-4; weak D call: TRBD1 (6 bases). V was trimmed by 5 bases and J by 4 bases, leaving 14 bases between them. The CDR3 is made up of 15 amino acids. CDR3 nucleotide sequence: TGTGCCAGCAGTCGGGGCCCCAGGGGTAATGAAAAACTGTTTTTT. As protein: CASSRGPRGNEKLFF.

This clonotype was seen many times. In DNA, the CDR3 is TGTGCCAGCAGCGCCCTGCGGGAGACCCAGTACTTC. Translated: CASSALRETQYF. The genes are TRBV7-2 and TRBJ2-5; D unclear. This CDR3 contains 12 residues. V lost 5 bases and J 5 bases, leaving 9 bases between the germline ends. Germline assignment: CDR1 SGHTA and CDR2 FQGNSA.

This clonotype was seen only a few times. J is TRBJ1-2 and V is TRBV20-1, with D perhaps matching TRBD1 (5 bases). Germline CDR1 and CDR2: DFQATT and SNEGSKA (reference sequence). The CDR3 has 14 residues. V dropped 0 bases and J dropped 0 bases, with 8 bases sitting between them. CDR3 nucleotide sequence: TGCAGTGCTAGAGATTCAGGGACTAACTATGGCTACACCTTC. Its protein is CSARDSGTNYGYTF.

The chain carries TRBV10-3 and TRBJ2-7; 8 positions match TRBD1. The CDR3 extends over 14 amino acids. The germline V gene encodes CDR1 ENHRY and CDR2 SYGVKD. V trimming: 6 bases; J trimming: 7 bases; junction bases outside the gene matches: 11. The CDR3 here is CAISPHDRGMEQYF. The CDR3 DNA reads TGTGCCATCAGCCCCCATGACAGGGGAATGGAGCAGTACTTC.

This clonotype was counted ten times or more. V usage is TRBV7-2 and J usage is TRBJ1-5; weak D call: TRBD1 (5 bases). There are 14 residues in the CDR3. The V end was cut by 2 bases, the J end by 9 bases, with 14 bases between. Germline CDR1 is SGHTA and CDR2 is FQGNSA. CDR3 nucleotides: TGTGCCAGCAGCTTATGGGGGAAGACATGGCCCCAGCATTTT. Translating it yields CASSLWGKTWPQHF.

The V call is TRBV28, the J call TRBJ2-3; 10 bases are shared with TRBD1. The V segment lost 8 bases and the J segment 6 bases; nucleotides outside the gene matches: 8. Germline CDR1 reads MDHEN; CDR2 reads SYDVKM. CDR3 length: 14 residues. The CDR3: CASPPGQGIDTQYF. Here the CDR3 DNA reads TGTGCCAGCCCACCGGGACAGGGGATTGATACGCAGTATTTT.

This clonotype occurred a few times. This chain connects TRBV2 to TRBJ1-4; D is uncertain. Germline loops: CDR1 SNHLY, CDR2 FYNNEI. Deletions cut 4 bases from V and 0 bases from J, with 3 bases between. The CDR3 length is 13 residues. CDR3 nucleotide sequence: TGTGCCAGCAGTGGGCCAACTAATGAAAAACTGTTTTTT. Its protein is CASSGPTNEKLFF.

This clonotype was seen a few times. The chain combines TRBV7-6 with TRBJ1-1; D might be TRBD1 (5 bases). The V end was cut by 1 base, the J end by 4 bases, with 13 bases between. The CDR3 has 15 amino acids. Germline-derived CDR1 and CDR2 are SGHVS and FNYEAQ. The CDR3 coding sequence is TGTGCCAGCAGCTTAGGGGGGGGAGGGGCCACTGAAGCTTTCTTT. Its translation is CASSLGGGGATEAFF.